The 18 T cell receptor beta chains presented below share a single source sample, sequenced in a study of control samples from healthy donors and cancer patients. The protocol was immunoSEQ multiplex PCR, while the TCRdb copy is restricted to in-frame clones and leaves out a portion. The repertoire has about 170,000 clones, 85% to 90% of them found once; the top ten carry roughly 5%. Sample: blood. Source of these receptors: a woman aged 25 to 39 in good health.

CDR3 sequence: CASSFGGPLGGQYF. CDR3 in DNA: TGTGCCAGCAGTTTTGGGGGTCCGTTGGGCGGGCAGTACTTC. J is TRBJ2-7 and V is TRBV27; D is perhaps TRBD1 or TRBD2 (5 bases each). The germline V gene has CDR1 MNHEY and CDR2 SMNVEV (reference sequence). Trimming removed 3 bases from V and 9 bases from J, with 18 bases in between. The CDR3 covers 14 residues.

The gene calls are TRBV5-6 and TRBJ2-7, with D perhaps matching TRBD1 (6 bases). Trimming took 4 bases from V and 4 from J, leaving 18 bases between them. Germline CDR1 and CDR2: SGHDT and YYEEEE. The CDR3 consists of 15 residues. The CDR3 DNA is TGTGCCAGCAGCAAAGGGACAAATCCGCCTTACGAGCAGTACGTC. Translating it yields CASSKGTNPPYEQYV.

J is TRBJ2-5 and V is TRBV14; 7 nucleotides align to TRBD1. The CDR3 consists of 15 residues. The ends lost 3 bases at V and 6 bases at J; junction bases unmatched: 10. In germline, CDR1 is SGHDN, CDR2 FVKESK. The CDR3 sequence: CASSHTVGGGQTQYF. The CDR3 DNA reads TGTGCCAGCAGCCACACCGTAGGGGGCGGCCAGACCCAGTACTTC.

The gene calls are TRBV2 and TRBJ2-3; D is undetermined. The CDR3 spans 15 residues. CDR1 and CDR2 from the germline V gene are SNHLY and FYNNEI. The V and J ends lost 3 bases and 2 bases respectively, with 12 bases between them. The CDR3 loop is CASSDSSGFTDTQYF. Here the CDR3 DNA reads TGTGCCAGCAGTGATTCGTCGGGTTTCACAGATACGCAGTATTTT.

The chain links TRBV6-4 to TRBJ2-3, with D uncertain. The germline gives CDR1 MRHNA, CDR2 SNTAGT. The germline V and J ends were trimmed by 4 bases and 0 bases, with 5 bases remaining between them. This CDR3 has 13 residues. CDR3 DNA sequence: TGTGCCAGCAGTGCCGAGAGCACAGATACGCAGTATTTT. It is translated as CASSAESTDTQYF.

The chain links TRBV5-1 to TRBJ2-7; 7 nucleotides agree with TRBD2. Germline assignment: CDR1 SGHRS and CDR2 YFSETQ. The J segment lost 4 bases and the V segment lost 0 bases, leaving 7 bases of the junction unmatched. This CDR3 has 15 residues. The CDR3 DNA follows: TGCGCCAGCAGCTTGGGCGGCGGGAGTACTTACGAGCAGTACTTC. Translated, it gives CASSLGGGSTYEQYF. Filled out from reference TRBV5-1 and TRBJ2-7, the complete variable domain reads KAGVTQTPRYLIKTRGQQVTLSCSPISGHRSVSWYQQTPGQGLQFLFEYFSETQRNKGNFPGRFSGRQFSNSRSEMNVSTLELGDSALYLCASSLGGGSTYEQYFGPGTRLTVT.

This clone came up once. CDR3 protein: CASSLAGGRSYEQYV. CDR3 nucleotide sequence: TGTGCCAGCAGCTTGGCAGGGGGTAGGTCCTACGAGCAGTACGTC. The rearrangement uses TRBV5-5 and TRBJ2-7, with 7 bases matching TRBD1. The V and J ends lost 0 bases and 1 base, in that order; junction bases with no gene match: 4. This CDR3 has 15 residues. Germline assignment: CDR1 SGHKS and CDR2 YYEKEE (reference sequence).

The rearrangement joins TRBV19 to TRBJ1-1; tentatively, D is TRBD1 (6 bases). Per the germline V gene, CDR1 is LNHDA and CDR2 is SQIVND (reference sequence). The CDR3 runs to 15 residues. Deletions cut 6 bases from V and 4 bases from J, with 18 bases between. Here the CDR3 DNA reads TGTGCCAGTAGACTTTACGGGGGCTTTGCCACTGAAGCTTTCTTT. Encoded protein: CASRLYGGFATEAFF.

J is TRBJ2-5 and V is TRBV6-5; 12 nucleotides line up with TRBD2. Trimming cost V 6 bases and J 4 bases; bases outside gene matches: 6. The germline V gene encodes CDR1 MNHEY and CDR2 SVGAGI. The CDR3 contains 15 residues. The CDR3 DNA follows: TGTGCCAGCAGGCCTAGCGGGGGGGCCGTAGAGACCCAGTACTTC. Translating it yields CASRPSGGAVETQYF.

The chain carries TRBV5-1 and TRBJ2-5; D is possibly TRBD1 or TRBD2 (6 bases each). The CDR3 covers 14 residues. Trimming took off 3 bases at V and 5 bases at J, with 14 bases between the two ends. Germline V gives CDR1 SGHRS, CDR2 YFSETQ. CDR3 bases: TGCGCCAGCAGCTCAGGGGAGGTCGAGGAGACCCAGTACTTC. It yields the protein CASSSGEVEETQYF.

This chain connects TRBV28 to TRBJ1-2, with unresolved D. V lost 2 bases to trimming and J lost 8 bases, with 15 bases between them. This CDR3 is built from 14 residues. Germline-derived CDR1 and CDR2 are MDHEN and SYDVKM. In DNA, the CDR3 is TGTGCCAGCAGTTTAATTGCGGTAGGAGAGGGCTACACCTTC. Protein sequence: CASSLIAVGEGYTF.

This sequence joins TRBV6-6 and TRBJ2-5, with no clear D. The CDR3 spans 13 residues. Trimming shortened V by 8 bases and J by 1 base, and 11 bases separated the two germline ends. Germline V gene sequence: CDR1 MNHNY, CDR2 SVGAGI (reference sequence). The CDR3 region is CASLPVFQETQYF. The CDR3 nucleotides are TGTGCCAGCCTCCCCGTATTCCAAGAGACCCAGTACTTC.

The V and J genes are TRBV5-8 and TRBJ2-4, with D maybe TRBD2 (5 bases). V was trimmed by 6 bases and J by 2 bases, leaving 6 bases between them. CDR1 is SGHTS and CDR2 is YDEGEE in the germline V gene. The CDR3 spans 12 residues. The CDR3 spells CASIGTKNIQYF. In DNA, the CDR3 is TGTGCCAGCATCGGGACCAAAAACATTCAGTACTTC.

This clone has just a few counts. CDR3 residues: CASSLLVADYGYTF. Written as DNA, the CDR3 is TGCGCCAGCAGCCTGTTGGTTGCGGACTATGGCTACACCTTC. The chain carries TRBV5-1 and TRBJ1-2; D is undetermined. CDR3 length equals 14 residues. CDR1 and CDR2 from the germline V gene are SGHRS and YFSETQ. Trimming shortened V by 4 bases and J by 3 bases, and 13 bases separated the two germline ends.

J is TRBJ2-7 and V is TRBV7-6; D not certain. V shed 6 bases and J shed 5 bases, with 20 bases lying between them. CDR1 is SGHVS and CDR2 is FNYEAQ in the germline V gene. This CDR3 has 15 residues. The CDR3 nucleotides read TGTGCCAGCAGTCCAACGGACGGCCAGTATGACGAGCAGTACTTC. Translating it yields CASSPTDGQYDEQYF. Complete variable domain (other parts from reference TRBV7-6 and TRBJ2-7): GAGVSQSPRYKVTKRGQDVALRCDPISGHVSLYWYRQALGQGPEFLTYFNYEAQQDKSGLPNDRFSAERPEGSISTLTIQRTEQRDSAMYRCASSPTDGQYDEQYFGPGTRLTVT.

DNA of the CDR3: TGCGCCAGCTCCTACGGGACTCCAGGGAATCAGCCCCAGCATTTT. Translation gives CASSYGTPGNQPQHF. This chain joins TRBV5-1 and TRBJ1-5; a possible D gene is TRBD1 (5 bases). Germline V gene lookup returns CDR1 SGHRS and CDR2 YFSETQ. CDR3 length: 15 residues. The V gene lost 7 bases and the J gene lost 4 bases, with 18 bases spanning the gap.

The chain combines TRBV11-2 with TRBJ2-5, with 7 bases identical to TRBD2. V lost 2 bases, J lost 4 bases, and 1 base stayed unmatched. The CDR3 runs to 13 residues. The germline V gene encodes CDR1 SGHAT and CDR2 FQNNGV. CDR3 sequence reads: CASSLSGIETQYF. The CDR3, as DNA: TGTGCCAGCAGCTTAAGCGGGATAGAGACCCAGTACTTC.

This chain joins TRBV4-1 and TRBJ2-7; perhaps TRBD1 as D (6 bases). Deletions cut 1 base from V and 0 bases from J, with 10 bases between. The CDR3 sequence is 15 residues long. Per germline, CDR1 MGHRA and CDR2 YSYEKL. CDR3 DNA: TGCGCCAGCAGCCAAGGATCGGACAGCTCCTACGAGCAGTACGTC. It specifies CASSQGSDSSYEQYV.